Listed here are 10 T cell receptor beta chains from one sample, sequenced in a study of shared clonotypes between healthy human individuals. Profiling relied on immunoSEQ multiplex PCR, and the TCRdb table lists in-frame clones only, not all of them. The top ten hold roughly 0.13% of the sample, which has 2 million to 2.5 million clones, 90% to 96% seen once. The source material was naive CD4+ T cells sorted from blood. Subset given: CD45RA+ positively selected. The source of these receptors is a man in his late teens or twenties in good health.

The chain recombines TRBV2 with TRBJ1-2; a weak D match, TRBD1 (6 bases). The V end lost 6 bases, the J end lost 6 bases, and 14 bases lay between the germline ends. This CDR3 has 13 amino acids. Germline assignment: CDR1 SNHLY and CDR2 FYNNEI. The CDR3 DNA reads TGTGCCAGCAGCACAGGACAGAGACATGGCTACACCTTC. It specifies CASSTGQRHGYTF.

The CDR3 reads CASSGWTGTEEAFF. In DNA form, the CDR3 reads TGTGCCAGCAGCGGCTGGACAGGCACGGAAGAAGCTTTCTTT. This chain connects TRBV7-2 to TRBJ1-1, with 7 bases matching TRBD1. Unmatched junction bases numbered 11, after V lost 5 bases and J lost 8 bases. Germline CDR1 SGHTA, CDR2 FQGNSA. There are 14 residues in the CDR3.

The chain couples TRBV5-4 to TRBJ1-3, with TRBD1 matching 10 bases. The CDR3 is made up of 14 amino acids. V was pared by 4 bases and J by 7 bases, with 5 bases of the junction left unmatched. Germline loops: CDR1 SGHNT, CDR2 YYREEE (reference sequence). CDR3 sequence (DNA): TGTGCCAGCAGCATAGACAGGGGGCTTAACACCATATATTTT. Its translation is CASSIDRGLNTIYF.

The CDR3 spells CASSLANQNEQYF. Written as DNA, the CDR3 is TGTGCCAGCAGCTTAGCGAACCAGAACGAGCAGTACTTC. The V call is TRBV7-2, the J call TRBJ2-7; D is uncertain. V was trimmed by 0 bases and J by 5 bases, leaving 8 bases between them. The CDR3 is 13 amino acids. Germline lookup yields CDR1 SGHTA and CDR2 FQGNSA.

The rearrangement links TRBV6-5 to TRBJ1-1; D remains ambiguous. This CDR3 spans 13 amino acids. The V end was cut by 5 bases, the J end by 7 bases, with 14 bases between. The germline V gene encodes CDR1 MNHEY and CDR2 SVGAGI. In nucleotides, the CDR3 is TGTGCCAGCAGTCAGTCATTGGTTAATGAAGCTTTCTTT. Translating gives CASSQSLVNEAFF.

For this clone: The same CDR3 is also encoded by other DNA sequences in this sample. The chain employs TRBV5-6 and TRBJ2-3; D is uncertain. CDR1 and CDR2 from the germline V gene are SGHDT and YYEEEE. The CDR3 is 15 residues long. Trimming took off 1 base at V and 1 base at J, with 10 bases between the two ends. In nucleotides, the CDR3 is TGTGCCAGCAGCTTGCGAACGGTAGGCACAGATACGCAGTATTTT. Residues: CASSLRTVGTDTQYF.

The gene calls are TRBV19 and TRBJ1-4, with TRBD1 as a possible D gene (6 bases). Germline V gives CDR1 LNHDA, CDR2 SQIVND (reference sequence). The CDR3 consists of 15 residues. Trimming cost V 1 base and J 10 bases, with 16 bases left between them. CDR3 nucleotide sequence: TGTGCCAGTAGTATAGCCCGCAGGGGTGACGGAAAACTGTTTTTT. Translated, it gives CASSIARRGDGKLFF. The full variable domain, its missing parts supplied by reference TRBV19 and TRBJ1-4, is DGGITQSPKYLFRKEGQNVTLSCEQNLNHDAMYWYRQDPGQGLRLIYYSQIVNDFQKGDIAEGYSVSREKKESFPLTVTSAQKNPTAFYLCASSIARRGDGKLFFGSGTQLSVL.

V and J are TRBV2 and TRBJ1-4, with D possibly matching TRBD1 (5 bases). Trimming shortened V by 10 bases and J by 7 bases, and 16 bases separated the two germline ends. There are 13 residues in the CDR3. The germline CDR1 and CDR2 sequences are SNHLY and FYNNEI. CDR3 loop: CATSRGNAEKLFF. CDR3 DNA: TGTGCCACCTCGAGGGGAAATGCTGAAAAACTGTTTTTT.

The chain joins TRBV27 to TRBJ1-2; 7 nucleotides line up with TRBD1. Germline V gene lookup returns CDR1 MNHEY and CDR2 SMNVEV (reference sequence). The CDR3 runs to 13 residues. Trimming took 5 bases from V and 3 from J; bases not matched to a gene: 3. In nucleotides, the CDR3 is TGTGCCAGCAGTCGGACAGGCGACTATGGCTACACCTTC. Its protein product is CASSRTGDYGYTF.

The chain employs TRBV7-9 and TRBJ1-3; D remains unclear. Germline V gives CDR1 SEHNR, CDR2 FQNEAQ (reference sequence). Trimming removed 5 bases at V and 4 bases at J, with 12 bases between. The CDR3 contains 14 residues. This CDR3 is CASSPSGGGNTIYF. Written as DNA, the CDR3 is TGTGCCAGCAGCCCGTCTGGAGGAGGAAACACCATATATTTT. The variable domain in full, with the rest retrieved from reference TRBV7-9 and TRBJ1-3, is DTGVSQNPRHKITKRGQNVTFRCDPISEHNRLYWYRQTLGQGPEFLTYFQNEAQLEKSRLLSDRFSAERPKGSFSTLEIQRTEQGDSAMYLCASSPSGGGNTIYFGEGSWLTVV.